The T cell receptor beta chain described here comes from a study of spatial heterogeneity in lung cancer. Study results and limitations: Counts that tracked tumor mutation counts were those of expanded intratumoral alpha and beta TCRs. In tumor T cells, estimated coverage reached about 7% for alpha chains and about 13% for beta chains.

Time point described: sample taken at primary tumor resection. Samples were donated by 72 untreated early-stage non-small cell lung cancer patients. Whole RNA from tumor, nontumor lung or frozen PBMC was sequenced unsorted. This clonotype is medium-sized within its sample. Its antigen is unidentified. A single record per CDR3 protein comes from TCRdb applying MiXCR to the 5' RACE reads. The top ten hold approximately 28% of the sample, which has 4,000 to 6,000 distinct CDR3 sequences, roughly 10% seen once. Germline loops: CDR1 MGHRA, CDR2 YSYEKL. V lost 1 base and J lost 2, with 14 bases in between. This CDR3 is 17 amino acids long.

The J gene is TRBJ1-4, the V gene TRBV4-1; TRBD1 is a possible D gene (6 bases). This TCR derives from a female donor with early-stage non-small cell lung cancer. The specimen comprised lung tumor tissue, sampled at surgery. CDR3 in amino acids: CASSQGRQTGTNEKLFF. CDR3 DNA sequence: TGCGCCAGCAGCCAAGGAAGGCAGACAGGCACTAATGAAAAACTGTTTTTT.